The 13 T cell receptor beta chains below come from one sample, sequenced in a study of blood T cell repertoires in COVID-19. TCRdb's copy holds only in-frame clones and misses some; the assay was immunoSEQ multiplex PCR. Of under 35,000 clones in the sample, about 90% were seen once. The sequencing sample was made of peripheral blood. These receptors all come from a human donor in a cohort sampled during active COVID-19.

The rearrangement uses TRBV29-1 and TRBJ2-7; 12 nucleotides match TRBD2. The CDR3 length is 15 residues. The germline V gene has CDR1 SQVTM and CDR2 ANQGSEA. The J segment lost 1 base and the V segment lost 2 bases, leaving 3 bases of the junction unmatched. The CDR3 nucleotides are TGCAGCGTTGAATTACTAGCGGGGGGATCCTACGAGCAGTACTTC. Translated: CSVELLAGGSYEQYF.

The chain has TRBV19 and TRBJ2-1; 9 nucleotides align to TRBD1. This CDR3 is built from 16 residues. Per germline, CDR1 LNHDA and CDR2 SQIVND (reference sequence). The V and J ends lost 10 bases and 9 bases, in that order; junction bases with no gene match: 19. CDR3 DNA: TGTGCCACCAGACCCCGGGCGGACAGGGGAAATGGTGAGCAGTTCTTC. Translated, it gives CATRPRADRGNGEQFF.

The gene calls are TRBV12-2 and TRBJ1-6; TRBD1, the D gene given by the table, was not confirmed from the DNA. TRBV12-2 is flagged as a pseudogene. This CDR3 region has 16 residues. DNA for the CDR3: TGTGCAAGTCGCTTTAGACAGAGCTCCTATAATTCACCCCTCCACTTT. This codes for CASRFRQSSYNSPLHF.

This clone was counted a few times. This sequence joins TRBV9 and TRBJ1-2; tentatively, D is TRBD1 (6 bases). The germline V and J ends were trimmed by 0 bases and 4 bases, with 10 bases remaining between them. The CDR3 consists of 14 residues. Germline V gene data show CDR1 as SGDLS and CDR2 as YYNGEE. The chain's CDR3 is CASSVGGRGYGYTF. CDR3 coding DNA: TGTGCCAGCAGCGTAGGGGGGCGAGGCTATGGCTACACCTTC.

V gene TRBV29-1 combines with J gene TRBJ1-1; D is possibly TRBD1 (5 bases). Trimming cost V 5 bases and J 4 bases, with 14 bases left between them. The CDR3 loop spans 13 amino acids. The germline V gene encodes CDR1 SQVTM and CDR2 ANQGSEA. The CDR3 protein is CSVLRGMGTEAFF. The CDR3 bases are TGCAGCGTTTTGCGGGGGATGGGCACTGAAGCTTTCTTT.

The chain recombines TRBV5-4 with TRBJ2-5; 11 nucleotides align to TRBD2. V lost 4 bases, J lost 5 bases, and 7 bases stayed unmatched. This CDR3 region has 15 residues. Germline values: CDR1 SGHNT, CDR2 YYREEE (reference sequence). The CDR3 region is CASSDRLAGTETQYF. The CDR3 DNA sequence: TGTGCCAGCAGCGACCGACTAGCGGGGACGGAGACCCAGTACTTC.

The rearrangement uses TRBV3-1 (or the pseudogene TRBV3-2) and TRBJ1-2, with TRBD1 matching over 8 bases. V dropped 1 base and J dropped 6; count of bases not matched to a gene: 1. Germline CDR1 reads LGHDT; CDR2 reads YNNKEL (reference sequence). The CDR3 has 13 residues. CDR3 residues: CASSQVTGDGYTF. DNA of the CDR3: TGTGCCAGCAGCCAAGTGACAGGGGATGGCTACACCTTC.

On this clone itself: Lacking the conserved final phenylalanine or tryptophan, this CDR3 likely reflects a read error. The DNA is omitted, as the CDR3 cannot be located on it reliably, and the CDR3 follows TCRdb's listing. The CDR3 here is CASSLGRGRVGIVS. This sequence joins TRBV6-6 and TRBJ1-4. The CDR3 spans 14 residues, counting both ends. Germline CDR1 is MNHNY and CDR2 is SVGAGI (reference sequence).

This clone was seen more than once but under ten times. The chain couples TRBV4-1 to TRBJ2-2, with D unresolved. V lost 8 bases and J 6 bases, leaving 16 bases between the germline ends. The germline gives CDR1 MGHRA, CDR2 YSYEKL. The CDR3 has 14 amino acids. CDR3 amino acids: CASLHLGAPGELFF. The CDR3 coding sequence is TGCGCCAGCCTCCACCTAGGAGCGCCCGGGGAGCTGTTTTTT.

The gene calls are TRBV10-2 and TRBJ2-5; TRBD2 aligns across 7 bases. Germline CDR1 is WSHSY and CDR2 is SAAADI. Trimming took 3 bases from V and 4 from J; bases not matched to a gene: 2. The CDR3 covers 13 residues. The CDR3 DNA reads TGCGCCAGCAGTGAACGCGGGGGAGAGACCCAGTACTTC. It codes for CASSERGGETQYF.

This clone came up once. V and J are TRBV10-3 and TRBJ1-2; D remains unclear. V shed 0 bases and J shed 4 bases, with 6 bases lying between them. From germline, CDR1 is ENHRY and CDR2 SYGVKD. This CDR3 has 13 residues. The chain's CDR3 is CAISESSGYGYTF. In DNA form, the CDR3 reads TGTGCCATCAGTGAGTCATCAGGCTATGGCTACACCTTC.

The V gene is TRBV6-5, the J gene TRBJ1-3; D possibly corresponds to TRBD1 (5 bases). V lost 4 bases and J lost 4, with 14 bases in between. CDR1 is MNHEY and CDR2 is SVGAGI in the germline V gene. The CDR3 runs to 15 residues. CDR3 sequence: CASSLAGQGGNTIYF. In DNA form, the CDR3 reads TGTGCCAGCAGTTTGGCTGGACAAGGGGGAAACACCATATATTTT.

Here the CDR3 reads CASSSSGTSLEQYF. Here the CDR3 DNA reads TGTGCCAGCAGCTCTTCCGGGACTAGCCTCGAGCAGTACTTC. The chain has TRBV7-9 and TRBJ2-7; 9 bases agree with TRBD2. V lost 4 bases to trimming and J lost 6 bases; unmatched junction nucleotides: 7. This CDR3 region has 14 residues. CDR1 is SEHNR and CDR2 is FQNEAQ in the germline V gene (reference sequence).